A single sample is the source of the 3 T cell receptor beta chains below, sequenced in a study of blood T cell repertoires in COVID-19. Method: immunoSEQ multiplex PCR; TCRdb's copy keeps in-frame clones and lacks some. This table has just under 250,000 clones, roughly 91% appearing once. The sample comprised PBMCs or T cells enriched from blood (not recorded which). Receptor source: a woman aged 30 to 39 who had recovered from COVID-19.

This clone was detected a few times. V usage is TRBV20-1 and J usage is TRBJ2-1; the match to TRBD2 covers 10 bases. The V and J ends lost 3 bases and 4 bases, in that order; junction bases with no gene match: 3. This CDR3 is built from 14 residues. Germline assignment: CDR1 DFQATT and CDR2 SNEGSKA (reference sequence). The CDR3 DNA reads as TGCAGTGCTAGTACTAGCGGGGTTTACAATGAGCAGTTCTTC. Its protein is CSASTSGVYNEQFF.

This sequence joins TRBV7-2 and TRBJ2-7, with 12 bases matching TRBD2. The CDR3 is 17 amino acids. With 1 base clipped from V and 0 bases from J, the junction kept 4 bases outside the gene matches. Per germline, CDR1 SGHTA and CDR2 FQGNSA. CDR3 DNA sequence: TGTGCCAGCAGCTTAGGGGCTAGCGGGGGGGGCTCCTACGAGCAGTACTTC. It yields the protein CASSLGASGGGSYEQYF.

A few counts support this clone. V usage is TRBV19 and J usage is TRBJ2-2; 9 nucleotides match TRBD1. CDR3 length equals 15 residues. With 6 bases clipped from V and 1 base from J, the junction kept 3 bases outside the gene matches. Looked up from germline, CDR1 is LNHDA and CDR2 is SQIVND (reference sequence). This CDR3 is CASSGQGMNTGELFF. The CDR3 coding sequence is TGTGCCAGTAGCGGACAGGGGATGAACACCGGGGAGCTGTTTTTT.